This TCR beta chain was retrieved from a study of Ad26.COV2.S vaccination and SARS-CoV-2 variants. Study details: Participants got Ad26.COV2.S intramuscularly, once or twice 56 days apart.

V lost 5 bases to trimming and J lost 5 bases; unmatched junction nucleotides: 13. The CDR3 loop spans 18 amino acids. Germline V gene data show CDR1 as MDHEN and CDR2 as SYDVKM. Treatment given: about 20 received Ad26.COV2.S at low or high dose, single or two shots; several received placebo; per-sample allocation not given. Each sample was drawn 63 days after the first injection (of vaccine or placebo). Sequenced by immunoSEQ multiplex PCR; TCRdb stores in-frame clones only, minus some. The table includes approximately 400,000 clones, roughly 81% detected once. The chain recombines TRBV28 with TRBJ2-2; 11 bases are shared with TRBD1. The clonotype was recovered from a person between 18 and 65 years old who received the Ad26.COV2.S COVID-19 vaccine or a placebo. The sequencing here drew on peripheral blood, taken in a trial of Ad26.COV2.S vaccine versus placebo. CDR3 nucleotide sequence: TGTGCCAGCAGTGGCAACTTTGAAGGACAGGGGGCTACCGGGGAGCTGTTTTTT. Translation: CASSGNFEGQGATGELFF.